The sequence of this T cell receptor beta chain was determined in a study of blood T cells in healthy people across ages. Findings and caveats of the study: CMV infection status of these donors was not known.

Next came a second PCR, run for about 6 to 12 cycles, which used a sample-barcoded 5' primer along with a J-beta primer mix. Each of the samples gave a minimum of 3 million paired-end reads that contained CDR3. TCRdb ran MiXCR on the 5' RACE reads and lists one entry per CDR3 protein. The sample has about 400,000 distinct CDR3 sequences; approximately 47% are singletons. Concerning this clonotype: Antigen specificity is unknown.

The sample was blood. The clonotype comes from a man between 60 and 70 years old in good health.

CDR3 residues: CSVGLAGPYNEQFF. Written as DNA, the CDR3 is TGCAGCGTTGGACTAGCGGGGCCCTACAATGAGCAGTTCTTC. The J gene is TRBJ2-1, the V gene TRBV29-1; the match to TRBD2 covers 11 bases. Trimming took 4 bases from V and 2 from J; bases not matched to a gene: 1. From germline, CDR1 is SQVTM and CDR2 ANQGSEA. The CDR3 runs 14 residues.